These 5 T cell receptor beta chains were sequenced from one sample in a study of blood T cell repertoires in COVID-19. Measured with immunoSEQ multiplex PCR; TCRdb has only the in-frame clones, and not every one. The repertoire includes over 75,000 clones, approximately 79% of them detected once, and around 11% sits in the top ten. The material sequenced was peripheral blood. The origin of the receptors is a man between 65 and 80 years old with acute or convalescent COVID-19.

This clone was detected once. The chain combines TRBV10-2 with TRBJ2-7, with D perhaps TRBD1 (6 bases). V lost 5 bases, J lost 2 bases, and 10 bases lay in between. This CDR3 has 13 amino acids. Germline V gives CDR1 WSHSY, CDR2 SAAADI. The CDR3 is CASSYRVPYEQYV. The CDR3 DNA is TGCGCCAGCAGTTACAGGGTCCCCTACGAGCAGTACGTC.

The chain is built from TRBV5-6 and TRBJ2-7; possible D gene TRBD1, 6 bases. Germline V gene lookup returns CDR1 SGHDT and CDR2 YYEEEE. V lost 4 bases and J 3 bases, leaving 14 bases between the germline ends. The CDR3 runs to 14 residues. The CDR3 DNA sequence: TGTGCCAGCAGCGGAACGACAGGCCTCTACGAGCAGTACGTC. It is translated as CASSGTTGLYEQYV.

This clone was detected only once. The chain is built from TRBV5-1 and TRBJ2-7; the D is unclear. Trimming removed 2 bases from V and 4 bases from J, with 16 bases in between. Germline V lookup: CDR1 SGHRS, CDR2 YFSETQ. This CDR3 is built from 15 residues. The CDR3 DNA reads TGCGCCAGCAGCTTTCAGGAAGCCGTTCTGTACGAGCAGTACTTC. Encoded protein: CASSFQEAVLYEQYF.

The CDR3 protein is CASSHPDSYGYTF. The DNA of the CDR3 is TGTGCCAGCAGTCACCCCGACAGTTATGGCTACACCTTC. The chain carries TRBV6-5 and TRBJ1-2; TRBD1 is a possible D gene (5 bases). CDR1 is MNHEY and CDR2 is SVGAGI in the germline V gene. The CDR3 is 13 amino acids. The germline V and J ends were trimmed by 5 bases and 5 bases, with 12 bases remaining between them.

The J gene is TRBJ1-2, the V gene TRBV27; D call uncertain. The CDR3 runs to 15 residues. Germline loops: CDR1 MNHEY, CDR2 SMNVEV (reference sequence). V dropped 4 bases and J dropped 2 bases, with 14 bases sitting between them. CDR3 in amino acids: CASSYSLPNNYGYTF. The CDR3 coding sequence is TGTGCCAGCAGTTATTCCCTGCCTAACAACTATGGCTACACCTTC.